A single sample gave rise to the 17 T cell receptor beta chains below, sequenced in a study of T cell clusters in autoimmune cytopenias. Multiplex touch-down PCR amplified TRB using TRB-A and TRB-B pools in one tube. TCRdb reanalyzed the multiplex PCR reads and collapses them to one entry per CDR3 protein, without DNA. This sample's table reports thousands of distinct CDR3 sequences. Each sample's input was roughly 230 ng genomic DNA, roughly 40,000 genome equivalents. The sample comprised peripheral blood. Every receptor here comes from a human donor with an autoimmune cytopenia or autoimmune hepatitis (not recorded which).

Considering frequency, this clonotype is medium-sized (0.01 to 0.1%). V is TRBV12-3 or TRBV12-4 and J is TRBJ1-6. The CDR3 has 12 residues. CDR3 loop: CASRDLSSPLHF.

The CDR3 region is CASSFSGQNTEAFF. The chain recombines TRBV12-3 or TRBV12-4 with TRBJ1-1; lacking DNA, the TRBD1 call made by TCRdb goes unchecked. The CDR3 has 14 amino acids.

The chain uses TRBV6-2 or TRBV6-3 and TRBJ1-1; no DNA is available, so the TRBD1 call from TCRdb remains unchecked. The length of the CDR3 is 15 residues. The germline gives CDR1 MNHEY, CDR2 SVGEGT. The CDR3 protein is CASVWQGVGNTEAFF.

Its frequency marks this clonotype as medium-sized. V gene TRBV6-5 combines with J gene TRBJ2-3; TCRdb's assignment of TRBD1 cannot be checked, as there is no DNA. Germline CDR1 and CDR2: MNHEY and SVGAGI. The CDR3 runs 16 residues. CDR3 in amino acids: CASSSDRVRTTDTQYF.

By frequency, this clonotype registers medium-sized. V usage is TRBV11-3 and J usage is TRBJ2-1; the TCRdb call, TRBD2, lacks DNA for checking. The CDR3 length is 15 residues. CDR1 is SGHNT, CDR2 YENEEA, per germline. The CDR3 sequence is CASSFAGGGLNEQFF.

The chain recombines TRBV6-6 with TRBJ1-5; TCRdb reports TRBD1, a call that lacks DNA to check it against. Germline CDR1 is MNHNY and CDR2 is SVGAGI (reference sequence). This CDR3 has 18 amino acids. CDR3 in amino acids: CASSYGTGGLGSNQPQHF.

According to its frequency, this clonotype is medium-sized. V and J are TRBV6-2 or TRBV6-3 and TRBJ1-2. The germline V gene has CDR1 MNHEY and CDR2 SVGEGT. There are 13 residues in the CDR3. This chain's CDR3 is CASNLQANYGYTF.

The rearrangement uses TRBV15 and TRBJ2-3. Germline lookup yields CDR1 LNHNV and CDR2 YYDKDF (reference sequence). The CDR3 contains 16 residues. CDR3 residues: CATSRDGEPTTDTQYF. Using reference TRBV15 and TRBJ2-3 for the parts outside the CDR3, the full variable domain is DAMVIQNPRYQVTQFGKPVTLSCSQTLNHNVMYWYQQKSSQAPKLLFHYYDKDFNNEADTPDNFQSRRPNTSFCFLDIRSPGLGDTAMYLCATSRDGEPTTDTQYFGPGTRLTVL.

V gene TRBV27 combines with J gene TRBJ2-7; TCRdb's D call, TRBD1, is unchecked because there is no DNA. The CDR3 is made up of 13 amino acids. Germline-derived CDR1 and CDR2 are MNHEY and SMNVEV (reference sequence). This chain's CDR3 is CASSFNRGLEQYF.

V gene TRBV11-1 combines with J gene TRBJ1-1. The CDR3 extends over 16 amino acids. CDR1 and CDR2 (germline): SGHAT, FQDESV (reference sequence). The CDR3 region is CASSPWTGILNTEAFF.

This clonotype is labeled medium-sized based on frequency. The chain is built from TRBV10-3 and TRBJ2-7; TCRdb indicates TRBD1, and absent DNA this call remains unverified. The CDR3 loop spans 11 amino acids. The V gene's germline CDR1 is ENHRY and CDR2 SYGVKD. The CDR3 protein is CAISARDEQYF.

In terms of frequency, this clonotype is medium-sized (0.01 to 0.1%). This sequence joins TRBV30 and TRBJ1-1; TCRdb gives TRBD1 as the D gene, but with no DNA this cannot be confirmed. From germline, CDR1 is GTSNPN and CDR2 SVGIG (reference sequence). The CDR3 spans 13 residues. The CDR3 reads CAWRQGTPTEAFF.

Considering frequency, this clonotype is medium-sized. V is TRBV6-5 and J is TRBJ2-2. This CDR3 region has 12 residues. Germline-derived CDR1 and CDR2 are MNHEY and SVGAGI. The CDR3 spells CASSRRQGQLFF.

This clonotype ranks as large in terms of frequency. The chain links TRBV12-3 or TRBV12-4 to TRBJ1-6; absent DNA, TCRdb's TRBD1 call cannot be checked. This CDR3 comprises 15 residues. The CDR3 is CASSFGQGIVSPLHF.

This CDR3 reads CSALGLADEQFF. V usage is TRBV20-1 and J usage is TRBJ2-1; TCRdb outputs TRBD2, but without DNA this stays unchecked. This CDR3 region has 12 residues. Germline-derived CDR1 and CDR2 are DFQATT and SNEGSKA (reference sequence).

This clonotype shows up as medium-sized by frequency. The J gene is TRBJ2-5, the V gene TRBV19. Germline CDR1 and CDR2: LNHDA and SQIVND (reference sequence). The CDR3 is 15 amino acids. This CDR3 reads CASSISTVSLETQYF.

The CDR3 here is CASSPIGEDYGYTF. The chain uses TRBV6-5 and TRBJ1-2. CDR1 is MNHEY, CDR2 SVGAGI, per germline. This CDR3 is built from 14 residues.